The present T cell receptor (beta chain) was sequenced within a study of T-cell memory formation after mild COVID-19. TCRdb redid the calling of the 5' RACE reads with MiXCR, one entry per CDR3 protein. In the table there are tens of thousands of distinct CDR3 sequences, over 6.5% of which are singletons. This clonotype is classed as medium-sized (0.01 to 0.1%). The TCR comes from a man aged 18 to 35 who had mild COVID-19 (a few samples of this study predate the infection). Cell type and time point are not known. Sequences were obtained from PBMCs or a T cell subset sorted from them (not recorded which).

The CDR3 DNA reads as TGTGCCAGCAGCTCCGGGACAGATTACTACGAGCAGTACTTC. Residues: CASSSGTDYYEQYF. The rearrangement links TRBV7-2 to TRBJ2-7; 7 bases match TRBD1. CDR3 length: 14 amino acids. Germline lookup yields CDR1 SGHTA and CDR2 FQGNSA. The V and J ends lost 4 bases and 3 bases, in that order; junction bases with no gene match: 6.